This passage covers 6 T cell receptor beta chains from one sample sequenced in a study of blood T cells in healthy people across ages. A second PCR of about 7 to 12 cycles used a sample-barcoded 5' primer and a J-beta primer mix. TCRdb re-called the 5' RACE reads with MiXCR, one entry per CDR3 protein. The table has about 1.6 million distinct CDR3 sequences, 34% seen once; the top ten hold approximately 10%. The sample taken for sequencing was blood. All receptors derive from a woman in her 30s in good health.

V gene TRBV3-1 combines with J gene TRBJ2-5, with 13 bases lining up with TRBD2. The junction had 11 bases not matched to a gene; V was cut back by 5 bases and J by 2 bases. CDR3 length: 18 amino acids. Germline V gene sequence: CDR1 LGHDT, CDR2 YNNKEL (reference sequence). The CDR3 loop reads CASSAGLAGDLSQETQYF. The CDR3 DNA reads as TGTGCCAGCAGCGCAGGACTAGCGGGAGACCTCTCTCAAGAGACCCAGTACTTC.

This CDR3 is CASSQDSLAGAGNEQFF. CDR3 DNA: TGCGCCAGCAGCCAAGATAGCCTAGCGGGAGCCGGCAATGAGCAGTTCTTC. This chain joins TRBV4-1 and TRBJ2-1; the match to TRBD2 covers 10 bases. CDR1 and CDR2 from the germline V gene are MGHRA and YSYEKL. The CDR3 loop spans 17 amino acids. The ends lost 0 bases at V and 6 bases at J; junction bases unmatched: 8.

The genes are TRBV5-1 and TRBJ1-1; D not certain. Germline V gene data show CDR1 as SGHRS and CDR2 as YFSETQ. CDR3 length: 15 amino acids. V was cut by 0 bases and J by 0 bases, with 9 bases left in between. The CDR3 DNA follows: TGCGCCAGCAGCTTGGCAACCGGGGTGAACACTGAAGCTTTCTTT. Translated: CASSLATGVNTEAFF.

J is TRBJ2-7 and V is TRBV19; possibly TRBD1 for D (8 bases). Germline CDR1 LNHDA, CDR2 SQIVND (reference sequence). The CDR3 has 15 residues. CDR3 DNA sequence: TGTGCGACGACAACCCACAGGGGGGGCTCCTACGAGCAGTACTTC. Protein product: CATTTHRGGSYEQYF. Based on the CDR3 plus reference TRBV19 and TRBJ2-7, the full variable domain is DGGITQSPKYLFRKEGQNVTLSCEQNLNHDAMYWYRQDPGQGLRLIYYSQIVNDFQKGDIAEGYSVSREKKESFPLTVTSAQKNPTAFYLCATTTHRGGSYEQYFGPGTRLTVT.

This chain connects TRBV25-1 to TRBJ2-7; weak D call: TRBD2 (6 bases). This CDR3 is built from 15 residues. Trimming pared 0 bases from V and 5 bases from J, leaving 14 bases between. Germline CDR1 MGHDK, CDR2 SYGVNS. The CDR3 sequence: CASSEYLAPEHEQYF. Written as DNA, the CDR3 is TGTGCCAGCAGTGAATACCTAGCGCCCGAGCACGAGCAGTACTTC.

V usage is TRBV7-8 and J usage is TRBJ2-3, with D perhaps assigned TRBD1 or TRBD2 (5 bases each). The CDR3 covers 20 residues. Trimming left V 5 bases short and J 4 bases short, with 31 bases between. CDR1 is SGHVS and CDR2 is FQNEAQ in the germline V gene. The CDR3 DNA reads TGTGCCAGCAGCGGACACCGGGACCCGGGGAGCGGTATGGTGGCAGATACGCAGTATTTT. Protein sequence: CASSGHRDPGSGMVADTQYF. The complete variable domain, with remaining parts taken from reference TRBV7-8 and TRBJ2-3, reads GAGVSQSPRYKVAKRGQDVALRCDPISGHVSLFWYQQALGQGPEFLTYFQNEAQLDKSGLPSDRFFAERPEGSVSTLKIQRTQQEDSAVYLCASSGHRDPGSGMVADTQYFGPGTRLTVL.